This T cell receptor (beta chain) was recorded in a study of T cells in Graves' hyperthyroidism and ophthalmopathy (dated by TCRdb to about 2019). About the investigation overall: Peripheral blood was sampled at the time of initial diagnosis, prior to any treatment. To identify TCR V-J signatures that set the groups apart, the researchers used a discovery cohort of approximately 98 patients, made up of under 45 with Graves' ophthalmopathy and 57 with stable Graves' hyperthyroidism. Prospective prediction of ophthalmopathy was tested in an independent validation cohort of approximately 19 hyperthyroidism patients and some 17 patients who later progressed to ophthalmopathy. For training and testing, the 100 or so patients in the discovery cohort were randomly divided in a 7:3 ratio. In over five Graves' hyperthyroidism patients, the study also compared T-cell repertoires from thyroid tissue with T-cell repertoires from blood. After sampling, hyperthyroidism patients received methimazole starting at 30 mg daily, and ophthalmopathy patients received high-dose intravenous methylprednisolone. TCR Vbeta CDR3 sequencing of around 130 peripheral blood samples (more than 40 ophthalmopathy, approximately 80 hyperthyroidism and roughly 17 progressor patients) is reported in the paper.

Graves' hyperthyroidism was defined as stable when no progression to ophthalmopathy occurred over 18 months of follow-up. The hyperthyroidism patients were between 18 and 65 years old and newly diagnosed, with a disease duration of less than 2 months. Exclusion was applied to patients with uncontrolled infections, other autoimmune diseases, pregnancy or lactation. Diagnoses relied on clinical symptoms, serum thyroxine and TRAb, thyroid ultrasound and orbital computed tomography. Ficoll-Paque density gradient centrifugation was used to isolate PBMCs from approximately 11 ml of fresh peripheral blood. Trizol reagent was used to extract total RNA, and RNA quality was then checked on an Agilent 2100 Bioanalyzer. This clonotype was seen repeatedly, ten times or more. Its recognized antigen is unknown. The sample holds no much larger clone one base away, and base qualities are not on file. The germline V gene supplies CDR1 KGHSH and CDR2 LQKENI. The CDR3 holds 14 amino acids from the cysteine to the phenylalanine. Just the 42-base CDR3 DNA is kept, in frame starting at base 1. Between the V and J ends, shortened by 1 base and 8 bases respectively, the junction contains 12 bases.

The TCR beta CDR3 regions were amplified from RNA transcripts. The first round of RT-PCR for the TCR CDR3 was performed with the HTBI primer set and the Qiagen OneStep RT-PCR kit. Libraries were constructed in a second round of multiplex PCR, after which size selection and purification were performed. Libraries were sequenced paired-end with 100 bp reads on an Illumina HiSeq2000. The published analysis was carried out like this. SOAPnuke was used to process the raw data, throwing out any read that contained adapters or uncalled bases, had a mean Phred below 15, or lacked an exact constant-primer or identifier match. High-quality paired reads were merged using COPE v1.2.5, and each unique nucleotide sequence was defined as a clonotype. Clonotypes were aligned to IMGT TRBV, TRBD and TRBJ reference segments using MiTCR v1.1. The analysis included only V-J combinations with a frequency above 0.0001, which together covered around 99% of the repertoires. A TCS score was defined as the ratio between F50 (clonal expansion) and ExV (chaos), using BLOSUM62-based TCRdist between CDR3 peptides within each V-J. Welch's t-statistics and random forest reduced 500 to 650 V-J features to about 13, which were used in a naive Bayes classifier (R e1071). TCRdb trimmed the raw reads at Q25, called clones with MiXCR and kept productive beta chains. Entries are consolidated by CDR3 protein sequence, retaining the most common genes and DNA. TCRdb, rather than the study authors, made the V and J calls. The sample yields about 380,000 distinct CDR3 sequences; approximately 15% were counted once. The ten biggest clones cover 8% to 13% of the sample.

Study-level results and caveats: Most expanded thyroid clonotypes (frequency above 0.001) were also detected in blood, a finding suggesting that blood repertoires may reflect thyroid immune responses. Ophthalmopathy was separated from stable hyperthyroidism by a 13 V-J signature model, with approximately 85% sensitivity and about 84% specificity obtained in cross-validation and 80%/75% obtained in testing. During validation, the model predicted progression to ophthalmopathy a median of approximately 6 months ahead of onset, with more than 55% sensitivity and 72% to 80% specificity. No statistical method was used to set the sample size in advance, and investigators knew the group allocation.

The specimen sequenced was blood. The chain uses TRBV18 and TRBJ2-1; perhaps TRBD2 is the D gene, with 5 bases matching. This TCR was recovered from a woman aged 60-75 years with Graves' hyperthyroidism. The bases read TGTGCCAGCTCACCACAGATAGCGAGAGATGAGCAGTTCTTC. Translated, this is CASSPQIARDEQFF. Reference TRBV18 and TRBJ2-1 proteins supply the regions before and after the CDR3; the full variable domain is: NAGVMQNPRHLVRRRGQEARLRCSPMKGHSHVYWYRQLPEEGLKFMVYLQKENIIDESGMPKERFSAEFPKEGPSILRIQQVVRGDSAAYFCASSPQIARDEQFFGPGTRLTVL.